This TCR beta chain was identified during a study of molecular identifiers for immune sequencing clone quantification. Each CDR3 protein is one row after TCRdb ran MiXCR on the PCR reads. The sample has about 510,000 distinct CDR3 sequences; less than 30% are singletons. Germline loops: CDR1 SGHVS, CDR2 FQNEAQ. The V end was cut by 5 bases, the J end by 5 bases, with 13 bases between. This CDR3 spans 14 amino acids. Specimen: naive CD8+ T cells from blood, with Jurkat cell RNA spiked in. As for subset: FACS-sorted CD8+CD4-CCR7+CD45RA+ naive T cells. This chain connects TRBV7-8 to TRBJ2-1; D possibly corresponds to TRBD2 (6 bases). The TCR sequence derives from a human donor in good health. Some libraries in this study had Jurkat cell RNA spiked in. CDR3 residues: CASSKGGANNEQFF. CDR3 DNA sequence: TGTGCCAGCAGCAAGGGCGGGGCCAACAATGAGCAGTTCTTC. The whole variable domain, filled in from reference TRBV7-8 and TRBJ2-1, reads GAGVSQSPRYKVAKRGQDVALRCDPISGHVSLFWYQQALGQGPEFLTYFQNEAQLDKSGLPSDRFFAERPEGSVSTLKIQRTQQEDSAVYLCASSKGGANNEQFFGPGTRLTVL.